This TCR beta chain is from a study of blood T cells in healthy people across ages (dated by TCRdb to the mid-2010s). Regarding the complete study: Template switching captured roughly one uniquely barcoded TCR beta cDNA molecule per two T cells in model experiments. Using deep sequencing normalized with unique cDNA molecular identifiers, the study measured how TCR beta repertoire diversity changes with age. The study analyzed two additional independent replicas of 1 million unique cDNA reads from the same blood draw for two donors, one aged 18 to 29 and one aged 80 or older. The donors were divided into four age groups: young (average roughly 17 years), middle-aged (roughly 40), aged (approximately 64) and long-lived (more than 75). To avoid experimental bias, donors of different ages were spread randomly across the sequencing lanes. Here is what the overall study found, with its caveats: Estimates of total diversity based on one million sequenced T cells were regarded as lower bounds and as underestimates. The CMV infection status of donors was not known, potentially confounding age-related changes in expanded clonotypes. Compared with the aged group, more naive CD4+ T cells, fewer expanded clones and increased TCR diversity were shown by the long-lived group, suggesting age selection. Observed TCR beta diversity per million T cells fell roughly linearly with age, and a significant reduction was already apparent by age around 40. Because profiling used bulk unsorted PBMCs, naive and antigen-experienced compartments could not be compared conclusively. There was a strong correlation between observed TCR beta diversity and the percentage of naive T cells measured by flow cytometry.

This clonotype was recorded many times. Its antigen has not been determined. No qualities accompany the bases; no much larger clone lies one base away. The donors were about 40 Caucasian individuals from Russia, aged 6 to 90 years, who were systemically healthy. Each donor gave about 9.7 milliliters of peripheral blood, drawn into EDTA-treated Vacutainer tubes. Ficoll-Paque density-gradient centrifugation was used to isolate PBMCs, with at least 7 million per sample. Trizol reagent was used to extract total RNA from PBMCs, with at least 5 micrograms per sample. The percentages of naive CD45RAhigh/CD27high T cells were determined by flow cytometry on a PBMC aliquot from every donor. Library creation used 5' RACE. A second PCR of roughly 7 to 11 cycles was performed with a sample-barcoded 5' primer and a J-beta primer mix. A template-switch 5' adaptor carrying 12 random nucleotides introduced a unique molecular identifier onto each TCR beta cDNA molecule. At least 3 million CDR3-containing paired-end reads were obtained from each sample. First-strand cDNA was synthesized from all RNA with the Mint cDNA synthesis kit, primed by a TRBC-specific oligonucleotide. All cDNA was treated with uracil-DNA glycosylase and then went through a first 18-cycle PCR with the universal primers M1SS and BC2_uni_R. The paper's processing steps were these. For normalization, 1 million high-quality reads, each with a distinct molecular identifier, were randomly selected from each sample. Reads sharing molecular identifiers were discarded rather than binned into consensus sequences. MiTCR, set to a Q25 quality threshold and the strictest error-elimination algorithm, was used for CDR3 identification, clonotype clustering and error correction. A nonparametric unseen species model with Euler transformation was used to estimate a lower bound on total TCR beta diversity. Clones were called with MiXCR by TCRdb after fastp trimmed the public reads at Q25, and only in-frame beta chains were retained. Every entry covers one CDR3 protein and lists the most common genes and DNA from its rows. The V and J calls shown here were made by TCRdb, not taken from the authors' results. This sample comprises some 1.8 million distinct CDR3 sequences, about 39% of them detected only once. The ten largest make up 23% of the sample.

V is reduced by 0 bases and J by 3 bases, leaving a spacing of 18 bases between them. Based on the germline V gene, the CDR1 and CDR2 sequences are SQVTM and ANQGSEA. The CDR3 measures 16 amino acids from cysteine to phenylalanine. Only CDR3 DNA is held: 48 bases, read in frame from base 1. This clonotype was obtained from a human donor in good health. Specimen: blood. The sequence links TRBV29-1 to TRBJ2-7; the D gene lacks a confident call. CDR3 region: CSVEDRSLGRSYEQYF. The sequenced DNA: TGCAGCGTTGAAGATAGGTCTCTGGGCCGAAGCTACGAGCAGTACTTC.